This T cell receptor beta chain comes out of a study of spatial heterogeneity in lung cancer. Study-wide points: Circulating ubiquitous expanded tumor TCRs were observed more frequently at resection than at follow-up.

The presence of a unique molecular identifier marked each TCR cDNA molecule. TCRdb re-derived calls from the 5' RACE reads in MiXCR, one entry per CDR3 protein. The sample carries more than 30,000 distinct CDR3 sequences, about 5.8% recorded once. At least ten counts were recorded for this clonotype. As yet, its antigen is unknown. Sample time point: sample taken at primary tumor resection. In each case, whole RNA from tumor, nontumor lung or frozen PBMC was sequenced unsorted. This clonotype was sampled from a male donor with early-stage non-small cell lung cancer. Sequences were derived from PBMCs, sampled at surgery.

The CDR3 bases are TGCGCCAGCAGCCCGGGACAGCTATACAATGAGCAGTTCTTC. Translating it yields CASSPGQLYNEQFF. The chain links TRBV5-1 to TRBJ2-1; TRBD1 agrees at 7 bases. The CDR3 runs 14 residues. V shed 4 bases and J 4 bases; nucleotides not matched to a gene: 5. The germline CDR1 and CDR2 sequences are SGHRS and YFSETQ.